These 6 T cell receptor beta chains were sequenced from one sample in a study of cytomegalovirus exposure and HLA in healthy donors. PCR involved 60 Vbeta and 13 Jbeta primers. Some clones are missing from TCRdb's copy, which holds only in-frame ones; the method was immunoSEQ multiplex PCR. The sample consists of 150,000 to 200,000 clones, around 63% of them appearing once. The sequencing input was PBMCs. The receptors derive from a woman aged 18-35 years in good health and CMV-seropositive.

The chain has TRBV18 and TRBJ1-1; 12 positions agree with TRBD1. CDR3 length: 16 residues. Germline V gene lookup returns CDR1 KGHSH and CDR2 LQKENI. V shed 3 bases, J shed 11 bases, and the junction held 13 bases outside the gene matches. The CDR3 coding sequence is TGTGCCAGCTCACCTCGTCCCGGGACAGGGGGCGCGTCCGCTTTCTTT. It codes for CASSPRPGTGGASAFF. The variable domain in full, completed from reference TRBV18 and TRBJ1-1, reads NAGVMQNPRHLVRRRGQEARLRCSPMKGHSHVYWYRQLPEEGLKFMVYLQKENIIDESGMPKERFSAEFPKEGPSILRIQQVVRGDSAAYFCASSPRPGTGGASAFFGQGTRLTVV.

V usage is TRBV7-9 and J usage is TRBJ2-5; perhaps TRBD2 as D (6 bases). The J call may be in error: the DNA end matches TRBJ2-7 better. In germline, CDR1 is SEHNR, CDR2 FQNEAQ (reference sequence). This CDR3 region has 16 residues. Written as DNA, the CDR3 is TGTGCCAGCAGCTCCCCCCACGGGGGTGAATCCTACGAGCAGTACTTC. Its protein is CASSSPHGGESYEQYF.

The chain joins TRBV30 to TRBJ1-2; 7 nucleotides line up with TRBD1. The ends lost 2 bases at V and 4 bases at J; junction bases unmatched: 4. The CDR3 totals 13 residues. Germline V gene data show CDR1 as GTSNPN and CDR2 as SVGIG (reference sequence). The CDR3 loop reads CAWSFDRAYGYTF. The CDR3 coding sequence is TGTGCCTGGAGTTTTGACAGGGCCTATGGCTACACCTTC. The full variable domain, completed using reference TRBV30 and TRBJ1-2, is SQTIHQWPATLVQPVGSPLSLECTVEGTSNPNLYWYRQAAGRGLQLLFYSVGIGQISSEVPQNLSASRPQDRQFILSSKKLLLSDSGFYLCAWSFDRAYGYTFGSGTRLTVV.

On this clone itself: Other DNA sequences of this sample code for an identical CDR3. V gene TRBV5-1 combines with J gene TRBJ2-7; D is possibly TRBD2 (6 bases). This CDR3 has 14 residues. Deletions cut 5 bases from V and 3 bases from J, with 15 bases between. Germline CDR1 reads SGHRS; CDR2 reads YFSETQ. CDR3 nucleotide sequence: TGCGCCAGCAGTTTTGGGGGGACGAGCTACGAGCAGTACTTC. It specifies CASSFGGTSYEQYF.

The chain couples TRBV14 to TRBJ1-2; D is perhaps TRBD1 (5 bases). The V and J ends lost 6 bases and 3 bases respectively, with 17 bases between them. The CDR3 has 15 amino acids. In germline, CDR1 is SGHDN, CDR2 FVKESK. As DNA, the CDR3 is TGTGCCAGCAGTCCAGGGTTCTGGCCCTACTATGGCTACACCTTC. Translated: CASSPGFWPYYGYTF.

This chain uses TRBV30 with TRBJ1-5, with D unresolved. Germline V lookup: CDR1 GTSNPN, CDR2 SVGIG (reference sequence). V was clipped by 2 bases and J by 3 bases, with 8 bases between them. The CDR3 is 13 amino acids. For the CDR3, the DNA is TGTGCCTGGAGTCGACATTCCAATCAGCCCCAGCATTTT. This gives the protein CAWSRHSNQPQHF.